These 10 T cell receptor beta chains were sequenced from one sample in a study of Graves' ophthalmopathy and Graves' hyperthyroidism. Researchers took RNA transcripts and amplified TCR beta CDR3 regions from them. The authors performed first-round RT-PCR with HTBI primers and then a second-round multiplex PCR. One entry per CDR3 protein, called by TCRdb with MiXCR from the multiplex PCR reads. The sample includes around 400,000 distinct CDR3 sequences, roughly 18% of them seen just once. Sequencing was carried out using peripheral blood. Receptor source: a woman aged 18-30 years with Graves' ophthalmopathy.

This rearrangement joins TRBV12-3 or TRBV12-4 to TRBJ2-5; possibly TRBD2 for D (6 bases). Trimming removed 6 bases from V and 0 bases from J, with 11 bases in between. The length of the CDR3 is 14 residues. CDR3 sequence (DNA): TGTGCCAGCAGCTATGGGACTCACCAAGAGACCCAGTACTTC. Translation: CASSYGTHQETQYF.

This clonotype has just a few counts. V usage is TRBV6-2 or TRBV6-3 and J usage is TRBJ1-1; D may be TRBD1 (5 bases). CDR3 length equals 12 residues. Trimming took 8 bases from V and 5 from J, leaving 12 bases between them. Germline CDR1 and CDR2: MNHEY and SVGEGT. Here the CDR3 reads CASCAGWTEAFF. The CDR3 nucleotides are TGTGCCAGCTGCGCAGGGTGGACTGAAGCTTTCTTT.

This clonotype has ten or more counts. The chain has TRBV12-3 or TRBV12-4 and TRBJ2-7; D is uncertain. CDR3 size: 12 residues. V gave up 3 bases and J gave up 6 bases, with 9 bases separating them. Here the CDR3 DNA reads TGTGCCAGCAGTTTGGAAGGGATCGAGCAGTACTTC. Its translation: CASSLEGIEQYF.

The CDR3 region has the DNA TGTGCCAGCAGTGGCCCGGGGGGCTCACCCCTCCACTTT. Translation: CASSGPGGSPLHF. V is TRBV27 and J is TRBJ1-6; a possible D gene is TRBD1 (6 bases). Trimming shortened V by 5 bases and J by 10 bases, and 12 bases separated the two germline ends. This CDR3 comprises 13 residues. The germline CDR1 and CDR2 sequences are MNHEY and SMNVEV (reference sequence).

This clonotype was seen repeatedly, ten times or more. The chain's CDR3 is CASKKGTYEQYF. Here the CDR3 DNA reads TGTGCCAGCAAAAAGGGAACCTACGAGCAGTACTTC. This chain uses TRBV28 with TRBJ2-7, with D uncertain. The CDR3 has 12 residues. Trimming left V 7 bases short and J 2 bases short, with 9 bases between. Germline V gene sequence: CDR1 MDHEN, CDR2 SYDVKM.

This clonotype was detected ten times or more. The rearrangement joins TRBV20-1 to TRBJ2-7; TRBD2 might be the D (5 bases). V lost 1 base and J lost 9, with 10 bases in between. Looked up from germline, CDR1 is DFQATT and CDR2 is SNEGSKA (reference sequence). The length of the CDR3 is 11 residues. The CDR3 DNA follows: TGCAGTGCTAGAGTTACCAGCGGGCAGTACTTC. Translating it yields CSARVTSGQYF.

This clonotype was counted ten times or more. For the CDR3, the DNA is TGTGCCAGCAGCCTCTCTCGGGCTAGCCTCCAAGAGACCCAGTACTTC. It encodes CASSLSRASLQETQYF. The rearrangement joins TRBV7-2 to TRBJ2-5, with a tentative D call TRBD2 (5 bases). The CDR3 has 16 amino acids. CDR1 is SGHTA, CDR2 FQGNSA, per germline. Trimming removed 5 bases from V and 1 base from J, with 17 bases in between.

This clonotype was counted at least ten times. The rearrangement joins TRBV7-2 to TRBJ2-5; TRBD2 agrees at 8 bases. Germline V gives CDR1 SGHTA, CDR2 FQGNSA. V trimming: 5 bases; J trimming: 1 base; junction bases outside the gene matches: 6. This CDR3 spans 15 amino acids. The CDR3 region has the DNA TGTGCCAGCAGCGAGGGACTAGGAGCCCAAGAGACCCAGTACTTC. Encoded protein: CASSEGLGAQETQYF.

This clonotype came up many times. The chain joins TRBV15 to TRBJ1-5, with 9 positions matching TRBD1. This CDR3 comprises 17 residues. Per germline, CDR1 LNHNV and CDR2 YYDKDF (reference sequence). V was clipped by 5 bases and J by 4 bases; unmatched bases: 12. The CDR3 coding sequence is TGTGCCACCAGCGACCCGGGACAGGGAAGGAAAAATCAGCCCCAGCATTTT. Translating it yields CATSDPGQGRKNQPQHF.

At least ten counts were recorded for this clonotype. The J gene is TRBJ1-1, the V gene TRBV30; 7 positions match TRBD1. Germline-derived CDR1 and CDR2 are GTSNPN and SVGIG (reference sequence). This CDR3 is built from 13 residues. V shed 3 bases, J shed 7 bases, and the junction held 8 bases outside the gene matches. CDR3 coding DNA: TGTGCCTGGAGCGCCGACAGGGTAGGTGAAGCTTTCTTT. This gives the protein CAWSADRVGEAFF.